Included here is one T cell receptor beta chain sequence, with context. Its antigen is as yet unknown. This sample is drawn from a study of T cell responses to AZD1222 COVID-19 vaccine. Whole-study findings and limits: With dominance at 160-218 and 743-854, vaccine-associated CD4 TCRs spanned spike. Compared with day 0, the breadth and depth of the Spike-specific TCR repertoire rose significantly after two doses of AZD1222.

Trimming left V 5 bases short and J 0 bases short, with 14 bases between. The V gene's germline CDR1 is SGHRS and CDR2 YFSETQ. This CDR3 is built from 16 residues. The assay was immunoSEQ multiplex PCR, and TCRdb's table has in-frame clones only and misses some. The sample contains some 180,000 clones, about 93% of which appear only once. V usage is TRBV5-1 and J usage is TRBJ1-4, with a tentative D call TRBD1 (5 bases). The source material was peripheral blood, sampled 28 days after the second dose of the MenACWY control vaccine. This sequence originates from an adult who received the MenACWY meningococcal vaccine as a control. Here the CDR3 DNA reads TGCGCCAGCAGACGGCAGGGTATTGCAACTAATGAAAAACTGTTTTTT. Its translation is CASRRQGIATNEKLFF. Variable domain in full (rest from reference TRBV5-1 and TRBJ1-4): KAGVTQTPRYLIKTRGQQVTLSCSPISGHRSVSWYQQTPGQGLQFLFEYFSETQRNKGNFPGRFSGRQFSNSRSEMNVSTLELGDSALYLCASRRQGIATNEKLFFGSGTQLSVL.